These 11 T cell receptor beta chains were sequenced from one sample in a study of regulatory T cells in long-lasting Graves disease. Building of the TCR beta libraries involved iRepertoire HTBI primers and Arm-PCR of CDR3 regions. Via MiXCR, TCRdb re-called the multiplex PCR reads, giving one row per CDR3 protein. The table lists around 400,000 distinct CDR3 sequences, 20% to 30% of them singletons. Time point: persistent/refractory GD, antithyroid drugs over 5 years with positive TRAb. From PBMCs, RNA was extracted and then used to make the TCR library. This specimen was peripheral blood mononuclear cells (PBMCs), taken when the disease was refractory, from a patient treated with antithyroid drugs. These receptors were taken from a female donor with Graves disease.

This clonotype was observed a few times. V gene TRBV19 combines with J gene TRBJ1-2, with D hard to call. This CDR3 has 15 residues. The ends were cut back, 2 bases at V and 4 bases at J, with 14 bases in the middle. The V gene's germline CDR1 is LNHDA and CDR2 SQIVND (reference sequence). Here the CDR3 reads CASSIRGRTPYGYTF. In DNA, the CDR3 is TGTGCCAGTAGTATACGCGGCAGAACTCCCTATGGCTACACCTTC.

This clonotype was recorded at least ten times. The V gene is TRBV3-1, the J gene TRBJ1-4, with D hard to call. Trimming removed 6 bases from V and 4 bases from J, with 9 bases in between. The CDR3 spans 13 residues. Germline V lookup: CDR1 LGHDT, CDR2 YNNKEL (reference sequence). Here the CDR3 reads CASSRADNEKLFF. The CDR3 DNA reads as TGTGCCAGCAGTCGCGCGGATAATGAAAAACTGTTTTTT.

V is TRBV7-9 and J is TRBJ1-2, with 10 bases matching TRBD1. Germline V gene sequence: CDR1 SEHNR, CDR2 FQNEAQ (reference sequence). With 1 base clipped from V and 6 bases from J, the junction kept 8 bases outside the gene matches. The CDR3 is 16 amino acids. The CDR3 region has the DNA TGTGCCAGCAGCTTAGGGTGGGGACAGGGGTCCCATGGCTACACCTTC. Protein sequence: CASSLGWGQGSHGYTF.

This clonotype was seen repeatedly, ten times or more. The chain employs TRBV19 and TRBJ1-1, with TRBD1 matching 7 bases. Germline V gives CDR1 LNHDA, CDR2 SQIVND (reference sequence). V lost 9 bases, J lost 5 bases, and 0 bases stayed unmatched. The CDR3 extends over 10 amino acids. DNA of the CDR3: TGTGCCAGCAGGGGGACTGAAGCTTTCTTT. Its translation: CASRGTEAFF. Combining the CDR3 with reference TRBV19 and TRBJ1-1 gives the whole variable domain DGGITQSPKYLFRKEGQNVTLSCEQNLNHDAMYWYRQDPGQGLRLIYYSQIVNDFQKGDIAEGYSVSREKKESFPLTVTSAQKNPTAFYLCASRGTEAFFGQGTRLTVV.

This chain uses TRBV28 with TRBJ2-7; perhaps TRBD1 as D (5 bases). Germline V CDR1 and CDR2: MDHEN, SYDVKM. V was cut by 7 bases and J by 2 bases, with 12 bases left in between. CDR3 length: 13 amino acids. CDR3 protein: CASTTGVAYEQYF. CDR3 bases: TGTGCCAGCACAACAGGAGTCGCCTACGAGCAGTACTTC.

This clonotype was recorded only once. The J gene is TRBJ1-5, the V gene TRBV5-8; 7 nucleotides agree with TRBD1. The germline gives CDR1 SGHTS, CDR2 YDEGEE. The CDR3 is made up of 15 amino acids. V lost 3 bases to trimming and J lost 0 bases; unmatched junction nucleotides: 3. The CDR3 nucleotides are TGTGCCAGCAGCTCAGGGACAGCTAGCAATCAGCCCCAGCATTTT. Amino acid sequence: CASSSGTASNQPQHF.

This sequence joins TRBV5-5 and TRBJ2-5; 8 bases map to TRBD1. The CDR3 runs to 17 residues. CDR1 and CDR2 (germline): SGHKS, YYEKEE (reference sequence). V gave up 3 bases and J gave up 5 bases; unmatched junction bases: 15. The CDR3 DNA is TGTGCCAGCAGCTCACGTAAACTACAGGGGGTCAAGGAGACCCAGTACTTC. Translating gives CASSSRKLQGVKETQYF. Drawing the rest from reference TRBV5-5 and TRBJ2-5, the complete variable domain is DAGVTQSPTHLIKTRGQQVTLRCSPISGHKSVSWYQQVLGQGPQFIFQYYEKEERGRGNFPDRFSARQFPNYSSELNVNALLLGDSALYLCASSSRKLQGVKETQYFGPGTRLLVL.

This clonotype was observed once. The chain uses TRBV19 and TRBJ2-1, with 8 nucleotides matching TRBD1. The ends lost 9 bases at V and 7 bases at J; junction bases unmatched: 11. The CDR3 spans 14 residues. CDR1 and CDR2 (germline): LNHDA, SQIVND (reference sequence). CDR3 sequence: CASQRQGARNEQFF. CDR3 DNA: TGTGCCAGCCAAAGGCAGGGGGCGAGGAATGAGCAGTTCTTC.

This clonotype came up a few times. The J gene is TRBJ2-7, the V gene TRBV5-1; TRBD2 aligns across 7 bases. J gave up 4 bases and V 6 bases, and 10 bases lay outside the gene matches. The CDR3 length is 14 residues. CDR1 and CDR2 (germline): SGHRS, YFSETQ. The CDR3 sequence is CASNERGSSYEQYF. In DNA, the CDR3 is TGCGCCAGCAACGAACGCGGGAGTTCGTACGAGCAGTACTTC.

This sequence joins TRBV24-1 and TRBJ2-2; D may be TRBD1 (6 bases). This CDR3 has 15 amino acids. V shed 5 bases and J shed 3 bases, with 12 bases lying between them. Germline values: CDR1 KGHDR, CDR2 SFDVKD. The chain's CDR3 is CATSVQGSDTGELFF. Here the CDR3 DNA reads TGTGCCACCAGTGTTCAGGGGTCCGACACCGGGGAGCTGTTTTTT.

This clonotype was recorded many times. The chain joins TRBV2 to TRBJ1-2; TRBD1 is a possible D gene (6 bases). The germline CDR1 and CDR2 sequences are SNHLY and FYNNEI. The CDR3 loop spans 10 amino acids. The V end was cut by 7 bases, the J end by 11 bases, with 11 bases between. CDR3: CASKGQGYTF. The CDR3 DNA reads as TGTGCCAGCAAGGGGCAGGGGTACACCTTC.